This TCR beta chain was obtained from a study of long-term antiretroviral therapy in people with HIV. Study-wide results and caveats: Whereas controls had wider CDR3 length ranges, HIV repertoires had narrower ones. ART was followed by higher diversity that remained below transplant donor controls.

Researchers report immunoSEQ v3.0 was run at survey level. Sequencing was directed toward about 40,000-50,000 T-cell genomes in each sample. Sequencing was performed with immunoSEQ multiplex PCR; in TCRdb, only in-frame clones are kept and a portion is missing. The sample includes roughly 12,000 clones, approximately 83% seen only once; the top ten take 17%. Concerning this clone itself: Its target is not known.

All participants with HIV were treated in the United States. This CDR3 is 16 amino acids long. The germline V gene encodes CDR1 MRHNA and CDR2 SNTAGT. The V segment lost 3 bases and the J segment 9 bases; nucleotides outside the gene matches: 13. This clonotype was sampled from a man aged 40-49 years with HIV. The chain uses TRBV6-4 and TRBJ2-1; the match to TRBD1 covers 8 bases. This specimen consisted of unsorted PBMCs, obtained 3.4 years after starting antiretroviral therapy. This CDR3 is CASSDRGTGGNAEQFF. The CDR3 coding sequence is TGTGCCAGCAGTGATAGGGGAACAGGGGGGAACGCTGAGCAGTTCTTC.